The clone carrying this T cell receptor beta chain was picked up many times. What it recognizes is unknown. This specimen comes from a study of T cell responses to AZD1222 COVID-19 vaccine. The study, taken as a whole, reports: Clonal diversity was possibly underestimated, and white British individuals and females predominated among donors.

The CDR3 loop spans 15 amino acids. Per germline, CDR1 MGHRA and CDR2 YSYEKL. Trimming shortened V by 0 bases and J by 6 bases, and 14 bases separated the two germline ends. Assay: immunoSEQ multiplex PCR; the TCRdb copy retains only in-frame clones and omits some. The sample records about 130,000 clones, over 85% being singletons. V is TRBV4-1 and J is TRBJ1-2; D gene ambiguous. Sequenced material: peripheral blood, taken 28 days after the second AZD1222 dose. The receptor's source is an adult who received the AZD1222 COVID-19 vaccine. The CDR3 bases are TGCGCCAGCAGCCAAGATCCAGGCGCCTGGGATGGCTACACCTTC. It yields the protein CASSQDPGAWDGYTF.